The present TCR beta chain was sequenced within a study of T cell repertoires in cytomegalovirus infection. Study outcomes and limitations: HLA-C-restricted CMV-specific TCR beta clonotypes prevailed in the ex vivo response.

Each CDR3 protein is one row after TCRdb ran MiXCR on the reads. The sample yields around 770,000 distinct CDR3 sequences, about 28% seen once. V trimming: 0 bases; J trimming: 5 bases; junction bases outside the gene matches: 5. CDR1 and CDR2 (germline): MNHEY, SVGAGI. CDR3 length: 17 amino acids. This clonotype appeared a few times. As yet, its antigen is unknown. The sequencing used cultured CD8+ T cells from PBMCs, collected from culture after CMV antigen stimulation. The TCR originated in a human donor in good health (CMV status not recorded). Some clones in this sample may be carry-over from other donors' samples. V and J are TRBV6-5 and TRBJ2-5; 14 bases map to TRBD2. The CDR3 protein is CASSYSTSGGALETQYF. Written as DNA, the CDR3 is TGTGCCAGCAGTTACTCGACTAGCGGGGGGGCGCTGGAGACCCAGTACTTC.